This TCR beta chain originates from a study of cytomegalovirus exposure and HLA in healthy donors. Regarding the study as a whole: HLA allele associations emerged for 15,000 to 20,000 TCR beta sequences in a later analysis, at 0.05 false discovery rate. In an earlier analysis, most TCR beta V segments were productive about 90% or about 30% of the time. Fewer N-insertions (relative to the roughly 730-donor mean) were reportedly seen in an Asian-associated ancestry cluster in a later analysis. Analysis was carried out at a later point, and it linked a missense DCLRE1C variant to TCR beta V- and J-gene trimming.

With regard to this clone: What it recognizes is unknown.

The germline V gene encodes CDR1 KGHSH and CDR2 LQKENI. The ends were cut back, 4 bases at V and 1 base at J, with 4 bases in the middle. The CDR3 extends over 12 amino acids. The study ran its PCR with 60 Vbeta and 13 Jbeta primers. Repertoires were generated with immunoSEQ multiplex PCR, while TCRdb's copy carries only in-frame clones and drops some. The sample shows about 100,000 clones, 60% to 85% of them seen only once. The chain has TRBV18 and TRBJ1-1; no clear D gene. Sequenced input: PBMCs. The receptor's source is a man over 45 in good health and CMV-seropositive. In DNA form, the CDR3 reads TGTGCCAGCTCACGACAGAACACTGAAGCTTTCTTT. It codes for CASSRQNTEAFF.